This T cell receptor (beta chain) emerged from a study of blood T cell repertoires in COVID-19. Overall study: Samples came from the United States, Italy and Spain, spanning acute and convalescent COVID-19. T cells, B-cell-depleted T cells, or PBMCs provided the cDNA or gDNA that served as material.

Original methodology: Amplification from reference gene primers served as the basis for estimated nucleated cell counts. Produced via immunoSEQ multiplex PCR; TCRdb's table is partial and in-frame only. V and J calls and clone size are given by that table; D and trimming were obtained from the DNA. This table has roughly 42,000 clones, around 91% appearing once. Germline V gene lookup returns CDR1 LNHNV and CDR2 YYDKDF (reference sequence). The CDR3 consists of 17 residues. Trimming took off 3 bases at V and 5 bases at J, with 22 bases between the two ends. Sequencing was done on a sample of peripheral blood. This sequence was found in a man aged 50 to 60 with active COVID-19. The rearrangement uses TRBV15 and TRBJ1-2; tentative D call: TRBD1 (6 bases). The CDR3 nucleotides are TGTGCCACCAGCAGCCCCCAATCCCCTGGACAGCTATATGGCTACACCTTC. It codes for CATSSPQSPGQLYGYTF.